This TCR beta chain was identified during a study of blood T cell repertoires in COVID-19. As for the study in general: From T cells, B-cell-depleted T cells, or PBMCs came the material, which was cDNA or gDNA.

Profiled with immunoSEQ multiplex PCR; TCRdb holds only in-frame clones, not every one. This table has approximately 470,000 clones, approximately 83% appearing once. The J segment lost 3 bases and the V segment lost 2 bases, leaving 8 bases of the junction unmatched. Germline V lookup: CDR1 LGHDT, CDR2 YNNKEL (reference sequence). The CDR3 contains 16 residues. The sequenced sample was peripheral blood. This clonotype originated in a human donor in a cohort sampled during active COVID-19. The rearrangement links TRBV3-1 (or the pseudogene TRBV3-2) to TRBJ2-5, with 8 nucleotides matching TRBD1. The CDR3 sequence: CASSQPGQDPKETQYF. CDR3 DNA sequence: TGTGCCAGCAGCCAACCGGGACAGGACCCGAAAGAGACCCAGTACTTC.